The 5 T cell receptor beta chains listed next were all sequenced from one sample in a study of T-cell memory formation after mild COVID-19. TCRdb called the 5' RACE reads again in MiXCR, with one record for every CDR3 protein. The repertoire consists of roughly 180,000 distinct CDR3 sequences, with about 9.9% occurring once and the leading ten covering approximately 4%. What was sequenced was PBMCs or a T cell subset sorted from them (not recorded which). Source of these receptors: a man younger than 30 who had mild COVID-19 (a few samples of this study predate the infection). Cell type and time point are not known.

This clonotype was picked up a small number of times. The chain combines TRBV24-1 with TRBJ2-3, with 7 bases that match TRBD2. This CDR3 comprises 15 residues. V was pared by 2 bases and J by 2 bases, with 3 bases of the junction left unmatched. Germline lookup yields CDR1 KGHDR and CDR2 SFDVKD. In nucleotides, the CDR3 is TGTGCCACCAGTGATTCGCGGGGGTCCACAGATACGCAGTATTTT. It is translated as CATSDSRGSTDTQYF.

In DNA form, the CDR3 reads TGCGCCAGCAGCCAAGCTAACAGGGGGCCAGATACGCAGTATTTT. It translates to CASSQANRGPDTQYF. The chain carries TRBV4-1 and TRBJ2-3, with 9 bases identical to TRBD1. The junction had 3 bases not matched to a gene; V was cut back by 1 base and J by 4 bases. The germline V gene has CDR1 MGHRA and CDR2 YSYEKL. The CDR3 runs to 15 residues.

This chain connects TRBV11-2 to TRBJ2-3; 8 nucleotides match TRBD1. CDR3 length: 18 amino acids. Germline loops: CDR1 SGHAT, CDR2 FQNNGV. V dropped 0 bases and J dropped 4; count of bases not matched to a gene: 12. Written as DNA, the CDR3 is TGTGCCAGCAGCTTAGATAGGGCGTGGGACAGGACGGCAGATACGCAGTATTTT. It translates to CASSLDRAWDRTADTQYF. Full variable domain (rest looked up from reference TRBV11-2 and TRBJ2-3): EAGVAQSPRYKIIEKRQSVAFWCNPISGHATLYWYQQILGQGPKLLIQFQNNGVVDDSQLPKDRFSAERLKGVDSTLKIQPAKLEDSAVYLCASSLDRAWDRTADTQYFGPGTRLTVL.

This clonotype turned up a few times. The chain combines TRBV6-5 with TRBJ1-2; a weak D match, TRBD1 (5 bases). The CDR3 runs to 17 residues. The V gene's germline CDR1 is MNHEY and CDR2 SVGAGI. Trimming left V 0 bases short and J 2 bases short, with 16 bases between. The CDR3 reads CASSYSSTRGINYGYTF. The CDR3 DNA is TGTGCCAGCAGTTACTCGAGTACAAGGGGCATCAACTATGGCTACACCTTC.

This clonotype was recorded a few times. The rearrangement links TRBV27 to TRBJ2-7, with D perhaps TRBD1 (6 bases). The CDR3 is made up of 15 amino acids. Germline V gene data show CDR1 as MNHEY and CDR2 as SMNVEV (reference sequence). V was pared by 2 bases and J by 0 bases, with 11 bases between. CDR3 sequence reads: CASSLLGALSYEQYF. CDR3 nucleotide sequence: TGTGCCAGCAGTTTACTGGGGGCCCTCTCCTACGAGCAGTACTTC.